This passage covers 29 T cell receptor beta chains from one sample sequenced in a study of shared clonotypes between healthy human individuals. The method was immunoSEQ multiplex PCR; TCRdb's version includes in-frame clones alone and lacks a portion of them. The sample contains roughly 1,500,000 clones, just under 99% of which appear only once. Sequencing input: naive CD4+ T cells sorted from blood. This sample's subset: CD45RA+ positively selected. The receptors derive from a young man in good health.

This clone was observed once. The CDR3 DNA reads as TGCGCCAGCAGCCAACGGGACTCTTTGAACACTGAAGCTTTCTTT. Amino acids: CASSQRDSLNTEAFF. The chain has TRBV4-1 and TRBJ1-1; a weak D match, TRBD1 (5 bases). The length of the CDR3 is 15 residues. V lost 2 bases, J lost 0 bases, and 10 bases lay in between. Germline loops: CDR1 MGHRA, CDR2 YSYEKL.

The chain uses TRBV6-4 and TRBJ2-1, with D perhaps TRBD2 (5 bases). The V end was cut by 4 bases, the J end by 3 bases, with 13 bases between. The length of the CDR3 is 15 residues. From germline, CDR1 is MRHNA and CDR2 SNTAGT. CDR3: CASSALGGRYNEQFF. The CDR3 DNA sequence: TGTGCCAGCAGTGCACTAGGAGGACGCTACAATGAGCAGTTCTTC.

This chain links TRBV9 with TRBJ2-1, with D perhaps TRBD2 (6 bases). Germline assignment: CDR1 SGDLS and CDR2 YYNGEE. The CDR3 consists of 16 residues. Trimming took off 0 bases at V and 6 bases at J, with 16 bases between the two ends. The CDR3 is CASSVEGGLLANEQFF. CDR3 nucleotides: TGTGCCAGCAGCGTAGAGGGAGGTCTCCTAGCCAATGAGCAGTTCTTC.

The chain uses TRBV28 and TRBJ1-3; D remains ambiguous. V was clipped by 3 bases and J by 4 bases, with 7 bases between them. Germline lookup yields CDR1 MDHEN and CDR2 SYDVKM. The CDR3 is made up of 13 amino acids. CDR3 coding DNA: TGTGCCAGCAGTTTGGCAGGCGGAAACACCATATATTTT. Translated, it gives CASSLAGGNTIYF.

The chain couples TRBV6-5 to TRBJ2-7; 7 bases align to TRBD1. Trimming removed 4 bases from V and 3 bases from J; junction bases left unmatched: 9. Germline CDR1 MNHEY, CDR2 SVGAGI. The CDR3 covers 15 residues. The CDR3 loop is CASSSITGQIYEQYF. CDR3 bases: TGTGCCAGCAGTTCCATAACGGGACAGATCTACGAGCAGTACTTC.

V usage is TRBV25-1 and J usage is TRBJ1-4; TRBD1 agrees at 7 bases. Germline lookup yields CDR1 MGHDK and CDR2 SYGVNS. V shed 5 bases, J shed 5 bases, and the junction held 8 bases outside the gene matches. The CDR3 has 15 residues. CDR3: CASSQGDSLNEKLFF. DNA of the CDR3: TGTGCCAGCAGTCAAGGGGACAGCTTGAATGAAAAACTGTTTTTT.

The J gene is TRBJ2-1, the V gene TRBV6-5, with D hard to call. The V gene's germline CDR1 is MNHEY and CDR2 SVGAGI. The CDR3 spans 12 residues. The V gene lost 6 bases and the J gene lost 6 bases, with 9 bases spanning the gap. The CDR3, as DNA: TGTGCCAGCAGGGACCCTTTCAATGAGCAGTTCTTC. It specifies CASRDPFNEQFF.

The table lists this clone with a count of one. Here the CDR3 reads CASSIIRNEQFF. The CDR3 region has the DNA TGTGCCAGTAGTATAATCCGCAATGAGCAGTTCTTC. J is TRBJ2-1 and V is TRBV19, with unresolved D. V was trimmed by 2 bases and J by 6 bases, leaving 5 bases between them. The germline V gene has CDR1 LNHDA and CDR2 SQIVND (reference sequence). This CDR3 comprises 12 residues.

This clone came up once. V gene TRBV28 combines with J gene TRBJ2-7; D may correspond to TRBD1 or TRBD2 (5 bases each). The CDR3 runs 15 residues. Trimming took 7 bases from V and 1 from J, leaving 17 bases between them. Germline V gives CDR1 MDHEN, CDR2 SYDVKM. CDR3 DNA: TGTGCCAGCACCACTATCGGGACGGGGTCCTACGAGCAGTACTTC. Translating gives CASTTIGTGSYEQYF.

The CDR3 is CASSFRGGAYNEQFF. DNA for the CDR3: TGTGCCAGCAGCTTTAGGGGCGGGGCTTACAATGAGCAGTTCTTC. This chain connects TRBV7-9 to TRBJ2-1; a possible D gene is TRBD2 (6 bases). The CDR3 loop spans 15 amino acids. In germline, CDR1 is SEHNR, CDR2 FQNEAQ (reference sequence). V dropped 3 bases and J dropped 4 bases, with 13 bases sitting between them.

The chain joins TRBV5-1 to TRBJ2-1; 8 nucleotides agree with TRBD2. The CDR3 loop spans 14 amino acids. The V gene end was trimmed by 1 base and the J gene end by 8 bases; junction bases not matched to a gene: 5. Germline CDR1 is SGHRS and CDR2 is YFSETQ. The CDR3 region has the DNA TGCGCCAGCAGCTTGTCCGGGACTAGTTATGAGCAGTTCTTC. It encodes CASSLSGTSYEQFF.

The V and J genes are TRBV30 and TRBJ2-3; no clear D gene. This CDR3 is 13 amino acids long. V gave up 0 bases and J gave up 2 bases, with 6 bases separating them. Per the germline V gene, CDR1 is GTSNPN and CDR2 is SVGIG (reference sequence). CDR3 nucleotide sequence: TGTGCCTGGAGTGTGCACTACACAGATACGCAGTATTTT. This encodes CAWSVHYTDTQYF.

The CDR3 spells CASSLEVRAEQYF. The CDR3 DNA follows: TGTGCCAGCAGCTTAGAGGTTAGGGCCGAGCAGTACTTC. This sequence joins TRBV7-2 and TRBJ2-7; the D is unclear. Trimming cost V 1 base and J 6 bases, with 10 bases left between them. Germline CDR1 and CDR2: SGHTA and FQGNSA. This CDR3 region has 13 residues.

CDR3 DNA sequence: TGTGCCAGCAGCCCCGCGGGGGGCCGCGGCTACACCTTC. Encoded protein: CASSPAGGRGYTF. V and J are TRBV5-4 and TRBJ1-2, with D perhaps TRBD1 (6 bases). CDR3 length: 13 amino acids. CDR1 and CDR2 (germline): SGHNT, YYREEE (reference sequence). Trimming shortened V by 4 bases and J by 8 bases, and 15 bases separated the two germline ends. The full variable domain, its missing parts supplied by reference TRBV5-4 and TRBJ1-2, is ETGVTQSPTHLIKTRGQQVTLRCSSQSGHNTVSWYQQALGQGPQFIFQYYREEENGRGNFPPRFSGLQFPNYSSELNVNALELDDSALYLCASSPAGGRGYTFGSGTRLTVV.

The rearrangement joins TRBV5-1 to TRBJ1-4; 10 bases fit TRBD1. CDR1 SGHRS and CDR2 YFSETQ come from the germline V gene. The CDR3 totals 12 residues. V dropped 8 bases and J dropped 8; count of bases not matched to a gene: 3. CDR3 sequence: CARTGGSEKLFF. In DNA form, the CDR3 reads TGCGCCAGGACAGGGGGCTCAGAAAAACTGTTTTTT.

The rearrangement uses TRBV10-3 and TRBJ2-3, with 9 bases fitting TRBD2. The J segment lost 4 bases and the V segment lost 0 bases, leaving 5 bases of the junction unmatched. Germline V gives CDR1 ENHRY, CDR2 SYGVKD. CDR3 length equals 16 residues. The CDR3 sequence: CAISESRGRVPDTQYF. The CDR3 DNA follows: TGTGCCATCAGTGAGTCTCGCGGGAGGGTCCCAGATACGCAGTATTTT.

The V gene is TRBV7-9, the J gene TRBJ2-3, with 7 bases that match TRBD1. The CDR3 covers 17 residues. The V segment lost 5 bases and the J segment 1 base; nucleotides outside the gene matches: 12. The germline V gene encodes CDR1 SEHNR and CDR2 FQNEAQ (reference sequence). CDR3 sequence (DNA): TGTGCCAGCAGCAAAAAGATTACAGGGGATCGCACAGATACGCAGTATTTT. Translating it yields CASSKKITGDRTDTQYF.

The V gene is TRBV6-5, the J gene TRBJ1-5; tentatively, D is TRBD1 (5 bases). The CDR3 runs 13 residues. The germline V gene has CDR1 MNHEY and CDR2 SVGAGI. V shed 6 bases and J shed 3 bases, with 9 bases lying between them. The CDR3 DNA is TGTGCCAGCAGGAACGGGGCCAATCAGCCCCAGCATTTT. This translates into CASRNGANQPQHF.

This chain joins TRBV19 and TRBJ2-1; 9 positions match TRBD2. The CDR3 loop spans 17 amino acids. Trimming cost V 6 bases and J 4 bases; bases outside gene matches: 13. Germline CDR1 LNHDA, CDR2 SQIVND (reference sequence). CDR3 nucleotide sequence: TGTGCCAGTAGAATCGGGGTGGGGCTAGCGGGGTACAATGAGCAGTTCTTC. This translates into CASRIGVGLAGYNEQFF.

Note on this clone: Within the sample, other DNA sequences also encode this same CDR3. The J gene is TRBJ2-1, the V gene TRBV15; D gene ambiguous. The CDR3 consists of 15 residues. V was clipped by 0 bases and J by 0 bases, with 6 bases between them. Per the germline V gene, CDR1 is LNHNV and CDR2 is YYDKDF (reference sequence). Here the CDR3 DNA reads TGTGCCACCAGCAGAGACCCTAGCTCCTACAATGAGCAGTTCTTC. Protein: CATSRDPSSYNEQFF.

The chain links TRBV29-1 to TRBJ1-2; the D gene is possibly TRBD1 (5 bases). CDR1 SQVTM and CDR2 ANQGSEA come from the germline V gene. The CDR3 is 12 amino acids. The CDR3 DNA follows: TGCAGTAGTGAAGGGGTGGACTATGGCTACACCTTC. Protein sequence: CSSEGVDYGYTF.

As to this clone: Other DNA sequences in the same sample also yield this CDR3. The chain has TRBV29-1 and TRBJ2-6; D ambiguous. From germline, CDR1 is SQVTM and CDR2 ANQGSEA. The CDR3 is 12 amino acids. V lost 6 bases to trimming and J lost 0 bases, with 3 bases between them. The CDR3 here is CSVVSGANVLTF. The CDR3 DNA is TGCAGCGTGGTCTCTGGGGCCAACGTCCTGACTTTC.

Comments on this clone: Compared with germline, one end of the junction differs, possibly owing to a read error. This chain connects TRBV6-6 to TRBJ2-1, with unresolved D. The CDR3 contains 12 residues. Germline V gene data show CDR1 as MNHNY and CDR2 as SVGAGI (reference sequence). The CDR3 DNA is TGTGCCAGCAGCTCTATAGGCCATCAAGATGTCTTC. Amino acid sequence: CASSSIGHQDVF.

This chain's CDR3 is CASSVEGAPPYNEQFF. Written as DNA, the CDR3 is TGTGCCAGCAGCGTAGAGGGAGCGCCTCCCTACAATGAGCAGTTCTTC. The V gene is TRBV9, the J gene TRBJ2-1, with a possible D match to TRBD2 (5 bases). Germline-derived CDR1 and CDR2 are SGDLS and YYNGEE. CDR3 size: 16 residues. Trimming took 0 bases from V and 2 from J, leaving 12 bases between them.

For this clone: The sample carries other DNA sequences with the same CDR3. The rearrangement joins TRBV5-1 to TRBJ2-3; D not resolved. The CDR3 extends over 13 amino acids. Trimming removed 0 bases from V and 2 bases from J, with 4 bases in between. Germline values: CDR1 SGHRS, CDR2 YFSETQ. CDR3 sequence (DNA): TGCGCCAGCAGCTTGGATCCCACAGATACGCAGTATTTT. Protein: CASSLDPTDTQYF.

J is TRBJ2-7 and V is TRBV14; D remains ambiguous. CDR1 is SGHDN, CDR2 FVKESK, per germline. The CDR3 covers 12 residues. V gave up 3 bases and J gave up 0 bases, with 3 bases separating them. The CDR3 is CASSHSSYEQYF. The DNA of the CDR3 is TGTGCCAGCAGCCACAGCTCCTACGAGCAGTACTTC.

The rearrangement joins TRBV18 to TRBJ2-1; D is unresolved. Trimming shortened V by 1 base and J by 3 bases, and 7 bases separated the two germline ends. Germline CDR1 KGHSH, CDR2 LQKENI. The CDR3 length is 14 residues. The CDR3 DNA is TGTGCCAGCTCACCACTGGACGACTACAATGAGCAGTTCTTC. It encodes CASSPLDDYNEQFF.

In regard to this clone: Sequence at one end of the junction differs from germline and may be a read error. The V call is TRBV7-7, the J call TRBJ1-5; D ambiguous. CDR3 length: 12 amino acids. Germline CDR1 is SSHAT and CDR2 is FNYEAQ (reference sequence). CDR3 bases: TGTGCTAGCAGCGATGTCGTTGAGCCCCAGCATTTT. Translated, it gives CASSDVVEPQHF.

The chain employs TRBV27 and TRBJ1-5, with D maybe TRBD1 (5 bases). Germline-derived CDR1 and CDR2 are MNHEY and SMNVEV (reference sequence). This CDR3 has 18 residues. Trimming shortened V by 6 bases and J by 0 bases, and 21 bases separated the two germline ends. The CDR3 sequence is CASSRGRDPHYSNQPQHF. The CDR3 nucleotides read TGTGCCAGCAGCCGCGGCCGGGACCCCCACTATAGCAATCAGCCCCAGCATTTT.